Listed here are 4 T cell receptor beta chains from one sample, sequenced in a study of regulatory T cells in long-lasting Graves disease. Time point meaning: newly diagnosed GD, antithyroid drugs for less than 3 months. Scientists built the TCR library using RNA that was extracted from PBMCs. Library construction for TCR beta used iRepertoire HTBI primers and Arm-PCR of CDR3 regions. TCRdb recomputed calls from the multiplex PCR reads with MiXCR, one row per CDR3 protein. The repertoire has more than 450,000 distinct CDR3 sequences, around 15% of them found once; the top ten carry over 9%. In addition, the sample was reused for a study of T cells in Graves' hyperthyroidism and ophthalmopathy.

Sequenced here: peripheral blood mononuclear cells (PBMCs), sampled at new diagnosis, from a patient treated with antithyroid drugs. All receptors come from a man in his forties with Graves disease.

This chain uses TRBV27 with TRBJ2-1, with TRBD1 matching 10 bases. The CDR3 spans 15 residues. Germline V gene data show CDR1 as MNHEY and CDR2 as SMNVEV (reference sequence). Trimming cost V 4 bases and J 6 bases; bases outside gene matches: 6. CDR3 nucleotides: TGTGCCAGCAGTTCCCGGGACAGGGGAGCCAATGAGCAGTTCTTC. This gives the protein CASSSRDRGANEQFF.

At least ten counts were recorded for this clonotype. The V gene is TRBV6-5, the J gene TRBJ2-7; TRBD1 matches 9 bases. The CDR3 contains 14 residues. The trim removed 2 bases at V and 3 bases at J, leaving 2 bases unmatched. CDR1 MNHEY and CDR2 SVGAGI come from the germline V gene. The CDR3 DNA is TGTGCCAGCAGTTACGGACAGGGGAACTACGAGCAGTACTTC. As protein: CASSYGQGNYEQYF.

This clonotype was seen ten or more times. This chain joins TRBV6-2 or TRBV6-3 and TRBJ2-1; D not certain. The CDR3 covers 15 residues. Germline values: CDR1 MNHEY, CDR2 SVGEGT. V dropped 2 bases and J dropped 6 bases, with 14 bases sitting between them. The CDR3 nucleotides are TGTGCCAGCAGTTACGAGTCTTCTCTTCGCAATGAGCAGTTCTTC. Translated, it gives CASSYESSLRNEQFF.

The V and J genes are TRBV13 and TRBJ2-4, with TRBD2 identical over 10 bases. The CDR3 contains 15 residues. Germline V gives CDR1 PRHDT, CDR2 FYEKMQ (reference sequence). The trim removed 1 base at V and 13 bases at J, leaving 10 bases unmatched. In DNA, the CDR3 is TGTGCCAGCAGCTTAGTACTAGCGGGACGGAATGAGCAGTACTTC. Translated: CASSLVLAGRNEQYF.